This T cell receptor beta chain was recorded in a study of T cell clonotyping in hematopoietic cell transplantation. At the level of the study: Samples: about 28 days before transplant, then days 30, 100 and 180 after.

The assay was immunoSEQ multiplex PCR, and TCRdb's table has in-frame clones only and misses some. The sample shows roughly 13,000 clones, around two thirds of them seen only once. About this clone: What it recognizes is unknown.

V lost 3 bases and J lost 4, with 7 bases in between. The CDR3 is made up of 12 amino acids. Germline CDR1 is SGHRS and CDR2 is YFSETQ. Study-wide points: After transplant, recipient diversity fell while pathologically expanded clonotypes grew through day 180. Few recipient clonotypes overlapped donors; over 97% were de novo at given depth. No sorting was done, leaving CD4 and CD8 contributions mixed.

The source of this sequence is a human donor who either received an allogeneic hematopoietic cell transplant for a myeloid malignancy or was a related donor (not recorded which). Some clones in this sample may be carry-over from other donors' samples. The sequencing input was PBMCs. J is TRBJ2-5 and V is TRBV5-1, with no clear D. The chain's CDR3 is CASSWSRETQYF. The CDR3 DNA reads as TGCGCCAGCAGCTGGAGTAGAGAGACCCAGTACTTC.